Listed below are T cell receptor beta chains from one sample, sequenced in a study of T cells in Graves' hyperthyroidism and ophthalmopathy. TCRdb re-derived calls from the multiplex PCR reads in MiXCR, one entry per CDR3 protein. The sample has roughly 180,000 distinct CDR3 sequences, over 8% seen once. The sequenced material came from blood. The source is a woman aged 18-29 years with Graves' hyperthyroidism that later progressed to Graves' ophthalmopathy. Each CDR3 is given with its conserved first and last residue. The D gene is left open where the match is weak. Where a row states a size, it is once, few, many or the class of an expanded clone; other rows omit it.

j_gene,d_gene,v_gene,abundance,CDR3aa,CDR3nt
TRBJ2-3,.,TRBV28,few,CASSLFTGPGYF,TGTGCCAGCAGTTTATTTACAGGGCCCGGGTATTTT
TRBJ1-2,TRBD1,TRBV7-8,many,CASSPGDRQNYGYTF,TGTGCCAGCAGCCCGGGGGACAGACAGAACTATGGCTACACCTTC
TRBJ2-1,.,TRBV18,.,CASSPLGASYNEQFF,TGTGCCAGCTCACCATTGGGGGCGAGCTACAATGAGCAGTTCTTC
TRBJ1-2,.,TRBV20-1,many,CSAPRTARGYGYTF,TGCAGTGCTCCCCGGACAGCCAGGGGCTATGGCTACACCTTC
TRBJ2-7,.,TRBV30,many,CAWSVSGYEQYF,TGTGCCTGGAGTGTCAGCGGATACGAGCAGTACTTC
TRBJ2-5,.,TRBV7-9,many,CASSFLNRKLQETQYF,TGTGCCAGCAGCTTTTTAAACAGGAAACTACAAGAGACCCAGTACTTC
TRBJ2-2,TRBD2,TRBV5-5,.,CASSTTSGSALAGELFF,TGTGCCAGCAGCACAACTAGCGGGAGCGCCCTCGCCGGGGAGCTGTTTTTT
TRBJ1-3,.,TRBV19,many,CASSTQGSSGNTIYF,TGTGCCAGTAGTACGCAGGGGAGCTCTGGAAACACCATATATTTT
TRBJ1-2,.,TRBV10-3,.,CAISARDRPYGYTF,TGTGCCATCAGCGCTAGGGACCGACCCTATGGCTACACCTTC
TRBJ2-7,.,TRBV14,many,CASSQALGLLGGEQYF,TGTGCCAGCAGCCAGGCGCTGGGACTACTAGGGGGCGAGCAGTACTTC
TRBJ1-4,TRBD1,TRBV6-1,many,CASSEAPLQGASYEKLFF,TGTGCCAGCAGTGAAGCGCCCTTACAGGGGGCAAGTTATGAAAAACTGTTTTTT
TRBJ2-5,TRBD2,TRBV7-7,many,CASSARTSGWETQYF,TGTGCCAGCAGCGCTAGGACTAGCGGGTGGGAGACCCAGTACTTC
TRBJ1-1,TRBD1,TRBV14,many,CASSPWDRGPNTEAFF,TGTGCCAGCAGCCCCTGGGACAGGGGCCCGAACACTGAAGCTTTCTTT
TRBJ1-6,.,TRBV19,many,CASQGYNSPLHF,TGTGCCAGCCAGGGCTATAATTCACCCCTCCACTTT
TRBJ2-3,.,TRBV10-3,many,CAISQMGITDTQYF,TGTGCCATCAGTCAGATGGGGATCACAGATACGCAGTATTTT
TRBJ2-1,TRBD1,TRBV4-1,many,CASSHGQDDEQFF,TGCGCCAGCAGCCACGGACAGGACGATGAGCAGTTCTTC
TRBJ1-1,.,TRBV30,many,CAWSQGMNTEAFF,TGTGCCTGGAGTCAGGGCATGAACACTGAAGCTTTCTTT
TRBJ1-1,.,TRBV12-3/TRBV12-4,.,CASSPGEGWSLTEAFF,TGTGCCAGCAGCCCAGGGGAGGGTTGGTCTCTAACTGAAGCTTTCTTT
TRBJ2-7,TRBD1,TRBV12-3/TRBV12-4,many,CASSLSWDRVHEQYF,TGTGCCAGCAGTTTATCTTGGGACAGGGTCCACGAGCAGTACTTC
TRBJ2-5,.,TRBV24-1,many,CATSPQGGGETQYF,TGTGCCACCAGTCCCCAGGGAGGAGGAGAGACCCAGTACTTC
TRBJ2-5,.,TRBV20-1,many,CSARDPVGWAETQYF,TGCAGTGCTAGAGATCCGGTGGGCTGGGCGGAGACCCAGTACTTC
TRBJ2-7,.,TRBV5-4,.,CASSFSGGYEQYF,TGTGCCAGCAGCTTTTCTGGAGGCTACGAGCAGTACTTC
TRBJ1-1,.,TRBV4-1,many,CASSARARNTEAFF,TGCGCCAGCAGCGCACGGGCCAGGAACACTGAAGCTTTCTTT
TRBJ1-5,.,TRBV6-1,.,CASMWASRGNQPQHF,TGTGCCAGCATGTGGGCGTCCAGGGGCAATCAGCCCCAGCATTTT
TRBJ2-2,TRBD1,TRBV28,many,CASRVQGATGELFF,TGTGCCAGCAGAGTACAGGGGGCAACCGGGGAGCTGTTTTTT
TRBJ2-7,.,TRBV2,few,CASRDSSVIYEQYF,TGTGCCAGCAGGGACAGCTCCGTCATCTACGAGCAGTACTTC
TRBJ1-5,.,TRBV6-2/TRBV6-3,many,CASTGPFDLNQPQHF,TGTGCCAGCACAGGGCCCTTCGACCTGAATCAGCCCCAGCATTTT
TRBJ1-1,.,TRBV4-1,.,CASSQVGGGTEAFF,TGCGCCAGCAGCCAAGTGGGGGGCGGGACTGAAGCTTTCTTT
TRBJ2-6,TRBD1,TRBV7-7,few,CASSPGQGASGANVLTF,TGTGCCAGCAGCCCTGGACAGGGGGCAAGTGGGGCCAACGTCCTGACTTTC
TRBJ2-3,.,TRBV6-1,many,CASSEAGPFRTDTQYF,TGTGCCAGCAGTGAAGCGGGCCCCTTTCGAACAGATACGCAGTATTTT
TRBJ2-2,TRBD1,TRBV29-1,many,CSVYRGGGELFF,TGCAGCGTGTACAGGGGCGGCGGGGAGCTGTTTTTT
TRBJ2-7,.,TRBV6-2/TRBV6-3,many,CASSWGWDFYEQYF,TGTGCCAGCAGTTGGGGCTGGGATTTCTACGAGCAGTACTTC
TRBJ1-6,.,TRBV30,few,CAWSVLGGNSPLHF,TGTGCCTGGAGTGTTCTCGGGGGCAATTCACCCCTCCACTTT
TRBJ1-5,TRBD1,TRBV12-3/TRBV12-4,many,CASSRQYLGQGEGQPQHF,TGTGCCAGCAGTCGACAATATCTGGGACAGGGTGAAGGTCAGCCCCAGCATTTT
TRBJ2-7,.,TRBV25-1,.,CASSDRGQSTYEQYF,TGTGCCAGCAGTGATAGGGGACAATCAACCTACGAGCAGTACTTC
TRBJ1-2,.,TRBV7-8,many,CASSPDDYGYTF,TGTGCCAGCAGCCCCGATGACTATGGCTACACCTTC
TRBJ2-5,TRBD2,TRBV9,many,CASSDSWTSGKETQYF,TGTGCCAGCAGCGATTCCTGGACTAGCGGGAAAGAGACCCAGTACTTC
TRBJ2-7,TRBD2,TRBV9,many,CASSVDGRAPYEQYF,TGTGCCAGCAGCGTAGACGGGAGGGCCCCGTACGAGCAGTACTTC
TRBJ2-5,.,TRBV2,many,CASSEAQKTQYF,TGTGCCAGCAGTGAAGCGCAGAAGACCCAGTACTTC
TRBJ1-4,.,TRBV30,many,CAQRGGLNEKLFF,TGTGCCCAGAGAGGGGGACTTAATGAAAAACTGTTTTTT
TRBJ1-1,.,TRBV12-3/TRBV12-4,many,CASSFRFGAEAFF,TGTGCCAGCAGTTTCCGGTTTGGGGCTGAAGCTTTCTTT
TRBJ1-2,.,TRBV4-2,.,CASSQERQLRTGYTF,TGTGCCAGCAGCCAAGAGCGGCAGTTAAGGACCGGCTACACCTTC
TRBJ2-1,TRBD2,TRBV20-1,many,CSASVAAGVYNEQFF,TGCAGTGCTAGTGTAGCAGCGGGAGTCTACAATGAGCAGTTCTTC
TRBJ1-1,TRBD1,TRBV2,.,CASSIRDRASAFF,TGTGCCAGCAGTATCCGGGACAGGGCTTCAGCTTTCTTT
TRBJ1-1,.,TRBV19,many,CASRSPMNTEAFF,TGTGCCAGTAGATCCCCGATGAACACTGAAGCTTTCTTT